These T cell receptor beta chains were read from a single sample in a study of T cells after yellow fever vaccination. TCRdb reanalysed the 5' RACE reads using MiXCR and keeps one entry per CDR3 protein. The sample lists 300,000 to 400,000 distinct CDR3 sequences, around 12% occurring once. The sample consisted of CD4+ T cells sorted from PBMCs, taken 15 days after the yellow fever booster vaccination. Every receptor here comes from a man in his late teens or twenties who received the YFV17D yellow fever vaccine. Each CDR3 is given with its conserved first and last residue. The order of the fields is J gene, D gene, V gene, clone size, CDR3 protein, CDR3 DNA. A D gene is named only where the DNA matches it firmly. Expanded clones are given a class, and other clones once, few, many or no size at all.

>TRBJ2-7|-|TRBV9|-
CASSAGDRIYEQYF
TGTGCCAGCAGCGCCGGGGACCGGATCTACGAGCAGTACTTC
>TRBJ1-1|-|TRBV4-3|-
CASSQGVLSTEAFF
TGCGCCAGCAGCCAAGGGGTCCTGAGCACTGAAGCTTTCTTT
>TRBJ1-6|-|TRBV11-2|many
CASSLGSSYNSPLHF
TGTGCCAGCAGCTTAGGGAGCTCCTATAATTCACCCCTCCACTTT
>TRBJ1-4|-|TRBV25-1|few
CASTQVGSGEKLFF
TGTGCCAGCACCCAAGTAGGGTCGGGTGAAAAACTGTTTTTT
>TRBJ2-1|TRBD1|TRBV3-1|-
CASSLQTGDEQFF
TGTGCCAGCAGCCTGCAGACAGGGGATGAGCAGTTCTTC
>TRBJ1-1|-|TRBV6-2/TRBV6-3|-
CASSSRHLYEAFF
TGTGCCAGCAGTTCCCGACACCTCTATGAAGCTTTCTTT
>TRBJ2-3|-|TRBV5-4|-
CASSLKGGSDTQYF
TGTGCCAGCAGCTTGAAGGGGGGATCAGATACGCAGTATTTT
>TRBJ2-1|-|TRBV20-1|-
CSARDGGGGSEQFF
TGCAGTGCTAGAGATGGGGGGGGCGGAAGTGAGCAGTTCTTC
>TRBJ2-2|TRBD2|TRBV6-2/TRBV6-3|few
CASSSNRDYPNTGELFF
TGTGCCAGCAGCTCCAACCGGGACTACCCCAACACCGGGGAGCTGTTTTTT
>TRBJ2-1|TRBD2|TRBV5-1|-
CASSSRTSGNEQFF
TGCGCCAGCAGCTCCAGGACTAGCGGCAATGAGCAGTTCTTC
>TRBJ2-7|TRBD1|TRBV18|-
CASSPGTGTPQGQYF
TGTGCCAGCTCACCTGGGACAGGGACACCTCAGGGGCAGTACTTC
>TRBJ1-3|-|TRBV5-1|few
CASSLGDAGNTIYF
TGCGCCAGCAGCTTGGGGGACGCTGGAAACACCATATATTTT
>TRBJ1-2|-|TRBV12-3/TRBV12-4|-
CASSLAIWGGGLGYTF
TGTGCCAGCAGTTTAGCGATCTGGGGTGGGGGCCTGGGCTACACCTTC
>TRBJ2-7|-|TRBV7-9|few
CASSLRTESSYEQYF
TGTGCCAGCAGCTTACGGACGGAAAGCTCCTACGAGCAGTACTTC
>TRBJ2-2|TRBD2|TRBV7-2|-
CASSLGRGVLFF
TGTGCCAGCAGCTTAGGTCGGGGGGTGCTGTTTTTT
>TRBJ2-5|TRBD2|TRBV4-2|few
CASKALAGGSEETQYF
TGTGCCAGCAAGGCACTAGCGGGGGGCTCCGAAGAGACCCAGTACTTC
>TRBJ1-1|-|TRBV12-3/TRBV12-4|many
CASSFTQGSEAFF
TGTGCCAGCAGTTTCACGCAGGGTTCAGAAGCTTTCTTT
>TRBJ1-3|-|TRBV5-4|few
CASTSDPGTLAIYF
TGTGCCAGCACCTCCGACCCCGGGACGCTCGCCATATATTTT
>TRBJ1-2|TRBD1|TRBV4-1|few
CASSQPTTGGGYTF
TGCGCCAGCAGCCAACCAACGACAGGGGGTGGCTACACCTTC
>TRBJ1-6|TRBD1|TRBV7-3|-
CASRTGTDNSPLHF
TGTGCCAGCAGAACCGGGACAGATAATTCACCCCTCCACTTT
>TRBJ2-7|TRBD2|TRBV7-2|many
CASSFQRGGYEQYF
TGTGCCAGCAGCTTCCAGCGGGGGGGCTACGAGCAGTACTTC
>TRBJ2-3|TRBD2|TRBV27|-
CASSFALAGLGTQYF
TGTGCCAGCAGTTTCGCTCTAGCGGGGCTCGGTACGCAGTATTTT
>TRBJ1-2|-|TRBV6-1|-
CASSLDIIYGYTF
TGTGCCAGCAGTTTAGACATAATCTATGGCTACACCTTC
>TRBJ1-1|-|TRBV5-1|many
CASSDYTEAFF
TGCGCCAGCAGCGACTACACTGAAGCTTTCTTT
>TRBJ2-6|-|TRBV29-1|-
CSVAGANVLTF
TGCAGCGTTGCTGGGGCCAACGTCCTGACTTTC
>TRBJ2-4|-|TRBV4-2|-
CASSQVLSGDSIQYF
TGTGCCAGCAGCCAAGTTCTTAGTGGGGATTCCATTCAGTACTTC
>TRBJ1-2|TRBD1|TRBV28|few
CASSPPGGQGYSYGYTF
TGTGCCAGCAGTCCTCCAGGGGGACAGGGGTATTCCTATGGCTACACCTTC
>TRBJ1-3|-|TRBV5-1|-
CASSRTPTGSGNTIYF
TGCGCCAGCAGCCGCACCCCGACAGGCTCTGGAAACACCATATATTTT
>TRBJ2-4|-|TRBV20-1|few
CSARDHGAPADIQYF
TGCAGTGCTAGAGATCACGGGGCCCCGGCGGACATTCAGTACTTC
>TRBJ2-6|-|TRBV28|-
CASSRLGTRLINSSGANVLTF
TGTGCCAGCAGCCGCCTTGGGACACGGCTTATCAACAGCTCTGGGGCCAACGTCCTGACTTTC
>TRBJ2-3|TRBD1|TRBV7-2|few
CASSRQTGIADTQYF
TGTGCCAGCAGCCGTCAGACAGGGATCGCAGATACGCAGTATTTT
>TRBJ1-5|TRBD1|TRBV6-5|few
CASSPGQGLYQPQHF
TGTGCCAGCAGCCCGGGACAGGGGTTATATCAGCCCCAGCATTTT
>TRBJ1-2|-|TRBV4-3|-
CASSQELSKRGTVAYGYTF
TGCGCCAGCAGCCAAGAATTATCCAAACGGGGAACGGTCGCCTATGGCTACACCTTC
>TRBJ2-1|-|TRBV12-3/TRBV12-4|few
CASSPPRSGRSYNEQFF
TGTGCCAGCAGTCCCCCGAGGAGCGGGCGATCCTACAATGAGCAGTTCTTC
>TRBJ2-3|-|TRBV3-1|few
CASSPVRQRTDTQYF
TGTGCCAGCAGCCCCGTACGACAACGCACAGATACGCAGTATTTT
>TRBJ2-7|TRBD1|TRBV5-1|many
CASSLVGGSTYEQYF
TGCGCCAGCAGCTTGGTAGGGGGCTCGACCTACGAGCAGTACTTC
>TRBJ1-5|-|TRBV29-1|many
CSVGNQGANQPQHF
TGCAGCGTTGGAAATCAGGGAGCTAATCAGCCCCAGCATTTT
>TRBJ2-1|-|TRBV11-2|-
CASRAMGSGNEQFF
TGTGCCAGCAGGGCTATGGGGTCGGGGAATGAGCAGTTCTTC
>TRBJ2-1|TRBD2|TRBV7-2|-
CASSYLSGGAHEQFF
TGTGCCAGCAGCTACCTGAGCGGGGGGGCACATGAGCAGTTCTTC
>TRBJ1-2|-|TRBV5-1|few
CASSAGMGHLYGYTF
TGCGCCAGCAGCGCCGGGATGGGGCACCTCTATGGCTACACCTTC
>TRBJ1-6|-|TRBV5-1|-
CASSLAPGGNSPLHF
TGCGCCAGCAGCTTGGCCCCGGGGGGGAATTCACCCCTCCACTTT
>TRBJ2-1|-|TRBV15|many
CATSSATGSLRNEQFF
TGTGCCACCAGCAGTGCTACAGGGTCATTGAGGAATGAGCAGTTCTTC
>TRBJ1-4|TRBD1|TRBV3-1|few
CASRQGEGKLFF
TGTGCCAGCAGACAGGGGGAGGGAAAACTGTTTTTT
>TRBJ2-2|-|TRBV5-1|once
CASSLDPMARAAGELFF
TGCGCCAGCAGCTTGGACCCTATGGCCCGGGCTGCCGGGGAGCTGTTTTTT
>TRBJ2-5|-|TRBV28|few
CASRQGTLQETQYF
TGTGCCAGCAGACAGGGGACTCTCCAAGAGACCCAGTACTTC
>TRBJ2-3|-|TRBV5-1|-
CASSEAAGATDTQYF
TGCGCCAGCAGCGAGGCGGCGGGGGCAACAGATACGCAGTATTTT
>TRBJ2-4|TRBD1|TRBV7-2|many
CASSFNRGDIQYF
TGTGCCAGCAGCTTCAACAGGGGAGACATTCAGTACTTC
>TRBJ2-1|TRBD2|TRBV19|few
CASSIERGVYNEQFF
TGTGCCAGTAGTATAGAACGGGGGGTTTACAATGAGCAGTTCTTC
>TRBJ2-3|TRBD2|TRBV25-1|few
CASSDFAGDGDTQYF
TGTGCCAGCAGTGACTTCGCGGGGGATGGGGATACGCAGTATTTT
>TRBJ2-5|-|TRBV18|few
CASSPILVGETQYF
TGTGCCAGCTCACCGATCTTGGTAGGGGAGACCCAGTACTTC